Each of the 27 T cell receptor beta chains below was sequenced from the same sample in a study of shared clonotypes between healthy human individuals. Using immunoSEQ multiplex PCR, the repertoire was profiled, and TCRdb retains in-frame clones only, with some absent. The table shows some 380,000 clones, with roughly 96% occurring only once. Sample: memory CD8+ T cells sorted from blood. Subset specified: CD45RO+ cells pooled with CCR7-negative TemRA cells. The receptors come from a young man in good health.

This chain joins TRBV9 and TRBJ2-1; D might be TRBD1 (6 bases). Germline assignment: CDR1 SGDLS and CDR2 YYNGEE. CDR3 length equals 14 residues. V lost 0 bases to trimming and J lost 4 bases, with 8 bases between them. The CDR3 DNA is TGTGCCAGCAGCGTAGTGGGACAATACAATGAGCAGTTCTTC. It translates to CASSVVGQYNEQFF.

The chain recombines TRBV10-3 with TRBJ2-2; D possibly corresponds to TRBD2 (6 bases). Looked up from germline, CDR1 is ENHRY and CDR2 is SYGVKD. V was trimmed by 8 bases and J by 3 bases, leaving 19 bases between them. This CDR3 comprises 16 residues. The CDR3 reads CAISGRAGYYTGELFF. The CDR3 DNA reads TGTGCCATCTCAGGTCGGGCGGGATACTACACCGGGGAGCTGTTTTTT.

The rearrangement links TRBV7-9 to TRBJ2-7, with D tentatively TRBD2 (7 bases). This CDR3 is 13 amino acids long. CDR1 and CDR2 (germline): SEHNR, FQNEAQ (reference sequence). V lost 8 bases to trimming and J lost 0 bases, with 11 bases between them. CDR3 loop: CASDGGPSYEQYF. CDR3 DNA: TGTGCCAGCGACGGGGGGCCCTCCTACGAGCAGTACTTC.

The chain is built from TRBV7-8 and TRBJ2-5; 7 bases agree with TRBD2. V lost 3 bases, J lost 3 bases, and 10 bases stayed unmatched. CDR3 length equals 16 residues. Germline V gene data show CDR1 as SGHVS and CDR2 as FQNEAQ. The CDR3 sequence: CASSFGLVGREETQYF. CDR3 bases: TGTGCCAGCAGCTTCGGTTTGGTAGGGAGGGAAGAGACCCAGTACTTC.

The V and J genes are TRBV29-1 and TRBJ2-2; unclear D gene. The germline V gene encodes CDR1 SQVTM and CDR2 ANQGSEA. The germline V and J ends were trimmed by 4 bases and 4 bases, with 4 bases remaining between them. The CDR3 is 11 amino acids. The CDR3 DNA sequence: TGCAGCGTTGCGGCCACCGGGGAGCTGTTTTTT. Residues: CSVAATGELFF.

The chain links TRBV2 to TRBJ2-2; D is perhaps TRBD2 (5 bases). CDR1 is SNHLY, CDR2 FYNNEI, per germline. CDR3 length equals 16 residues. V dropped 4 bases and J dropped 6 bases, with 18 bases sitting between them. For the CDR3, the DNA is TGTGCCAGCAGTGTTATAGGTGGGAGTAGGGCCGGGGAGCTGTTTTTT. This translates into CASSVIGGSRAGELFF.

CDR3 in DNA: TGCAGCGTTCGGGTCGGCAGCTCCTACAATGAGCAGTTCTTC. Encoded protein: CSVRVGSSYNEQFF. The gene calls are TRBV29-1 and TRBJ2-1; D remains unclear. V was clipped by 5 bases and J by 0 bases, with 11 bases between them. Looked up from germline, CDR1 is SQVTM and CDR2 is ANQGSEA. The CDR3 is 14 residues long.

The V and J genes are TRBV7-6 and TRBJ1-2; D remains unclear. The V end was cut by 0 bases, the J end by 4 bases, with 6 bases between. Germline CDR1 reads SGHVS; CDR2 reads FNYEAQ. This CDR3 has 13 amino acids. In nucleotides, the CDR3 is TGTGCCAGCAGCTTAGCGTTCGGCTATGGCTACACCTTC. Its translation is CASSLAFGYGYTF.

This chain connects TRBV4-1 to TRBJ2-1; perhaps D is TRBD1 or TRBD2 (6 bases each). Trimming took 1 base from V and 5 from J, leaving 12 bases between them. The V gene's germline CDR1 is MGHRA and CDR2 YSYEKL. The CDR3 covers 15 residues. DNA for the CDR3: TGCGCCAGCAGCCAAGTGGGGGGCTCGAACAATGAGCAGTTCTTC. Amino acids: CASSQVGGSNNEQFF.

V usage is TRBV20-1 and J usage is TRBJ1-1, with unresolved D. The V end was cut by 3 bases, the J end by 11 bases, with 10 bases between. The CDR3 consists of 10 residues. CDR1 is DFQATT, CDR2 SNEGSKA, per germline (reference sequence). The CDR3 coding sequence is TGCAGTGCTAGTCTGGTTTCGGCTTTCTTT. Protein product: CSASLVSAFF.

The gene calls are TRBV11-2 and TRBJ2-1; tentatively, D is TRBD2 (6 bases). The CDR3 length is 16 residues. Germline CDR1 reads SGHAT; CDR2 reads FQNNGV. Trimming left V 7 bases short and J 0 bases short, with 16 bases between. The DNA for the CDR3 is TGTGCCAGCAAGACATACAATAGCGGCTCCTACAATGAGCAGTTCTTC. Translating it yields CASKTYNSGSYNEQFF.

The chain is built from TRBV30 and TRBJ2-2; D ambiguous. The CDR3 consists of 15 residues. Germline V gene data show CDR1 as GTSNPN and CDR2 as SVGIG (reference sequence). Trimming removed 3 bases from V and 0 bases from J, with 11 bases in between. This chain's CDR3 is CAWSGRPPNTGELFF. For the CDR3, the DNA is TGTGCCTGGAGCGGACGACCACCGAACACCGGGGAGCTGTTTTTT.

The chain combines TRBV5-1 with TRBJ1-2, with TRBD1 identical over 7 bases. The CDR3 is 14 amino acids. Germline values: CDR1 SGHRS, CDR2 YFSETQ. Losses at the gene ends were 2 bases for V and 5 bases for J; bases not matched to a gene: 6. The CDR3, as DNA: TGCGCCAGCAGCTTCGGGAGGGGGCAATATGGCTACACCTTC. Residues: CASSFGRGQYGYTF.

The genes are TRBV5-1 and TRBJ1-3; D not resolved. Germline V gene data show CDR1 as SGHRS and CDR2 as YFSETQ. V was clipped by 4 bases and J by 0 bases, with 11 bases between them. The CDR3 is 15 amino acids. The CDR3 sequence: CASSGNTDSGNTIYF. CDR3 sequence (DNA): TGCGCCAGCAGCGGGAACACCGACTCTGGAAACACCATATATTTT.

The genes are TRBV29-1 and TRBJ1-3; D gene ambiguous. Trimming left V 4 bases short and J 0 bases short, with 4 bases between. The CDR3 covers 12 residues. CDR1 is SQVTM, CDR2 ANQGSEA, per germline. In DNA form, the CDR3 reads TGCAGCGTTGCCAGCTCTGGAAACACCATATATTTT. Its translation: CSVASSGNTIYF.

The V gene is TRBV10-3, the J gene TRBJ1-5, with D possibly matching TRBD1 (5 bases). Trimming cost V 6 bases and J 3 bases, with 6 bases left between them. Germline CDR1 is ENHRY and CDR2 is SYGVKD. There are 12 residues in the CDR3. The chain's CDR3 is CAIRDNNQPQHF. The CDR3 DNA reads as TGTGCCATCAGGGACAACAATCAGCCCCAGCATTTT.

This CDR3 is CASSMQDRANEAFF. DNA for the CDR3: TGCGCCAGCAGCATGCAGGACAGGGCTAATGAAGCTTTCTTT. The chain links TRBV4-1 to TRBJ1-1; 8 bases fit TRBD1. The germline CDR1 and CDR2 sequences are MGHRA and YSYEKL. V shed 5 bases and J 7 bases; nucleotides not matched to a gene: 9. This CDR3 comprises 14 residues.

The chain employs TRBV6-6 and TRBJ2-1; 10 bases align to TRBD2. The CDR3 loop spans 15 amino acids. The trim removed 0 bases at V and 7 bases at J, leaving 3 bases unmatched. Looked up from germline, CDR1 is MNHNY and CDR2 is SVGAGI (reference sequence). The CDR3: CASSYSASGSNEQFF. The CDR3 bases are TGTGCCAGCAGTTACTCGGCTAGCGGGAGTAATGAGCAGTTCTTC.

J is TRBJ2-3 and V is TRBV30; D is unresolved. Germline CDR1 and CDR2: GTSNPN and SVGIG (reference sequence). V was cut by 4 bases and J by 6 bases, with 17 bases left in between. The CDR3 sequence is 14 residues long. The CDR3 DNA sequence: TGTGCCTGGACGGGTTTAACAGTCGCTGATACGCAGTATTTT. The encoded protein is CAWTGLTVADTQYF.

With regard to this clone: Other nucleotide sequences from this sample produce the same CDR3. The J gene is TRBJ2-7, the V gene TRBV5-1, with TRBD2 matching 12 bases. The CDR3 has 14 amino acids. In germline, CDR1 is SGHRS, CDR2 YFSETQ. V dropped 2 bases and J dropped 4; count of bases not matched to a gene: 1. CDR3 protein: CASSLLAGGYEQYF. DNA of the CDR3: TGCGCCAGCAGCTTACTAGCGGGAGGTTACGAGCAGTACTTC.

The chain links TRBV7-9 to TRBJ2-1; 7 bases align to TRBD1. The CDR3 covers 16 residues. Germline assignment: CDR1 SEHNR and CDR2 FQNEAQ (reference sequence). J gave up 2 bases and V 1 base, and 5 bases lay outside the gene matches. The CDR3, as DNA: TGTGCCAGCAGCTTAGGGCGAGGGGGCGCCTACAATGAGCAGTTCTTC. Protein: CASSLGRGGAYNEQFF.

This clone has a single count. The V gene is TRBV9, the J gene TRBJ2-1; no clear D. Germline V gene data show CDR1 as SGDLS and CDR2 as YYNGEE. The CDR3 is 14 residues long. V was cut by 0 bases and J by 0 bases, with 4 bases left in between. The CDR3 sequence: CASSVALSYNEQFF. The CDR3, as DNA: TGTGCCAGCAGCGTAGCGCTCTCCTACAATGAGCAGTTCTTC.

This chain uses TRBV18 with TRBJ2-2, with TRBD2 matching 7 bases. CDR1 is KGHSH and CDR2 is LQKENI in the germline V gene. Trimming cost V 3 bases and J 4 bases; bases outside gene matches: 2. The CDR3 spans 14 residues. The CDR3 DNA reads as TGTGCCAGCTCACCGGGGAGGGGCACCGGGGAGCTGTTTTTT. Protein sequence: CASSPGRGTGELFF.

CDR3 sequence reads: CASSPRDRSYEQYF. The DNA of the CDR3 is TGTGCCAGCAGCCCTCGGGACAGGTCCTACGAGCAGTACTTC. V and J are TRBV28 and TRBJ2-7; 8 bases are shared with TRBD1. The J segment lost 1 base and the V segment lost 6 bases, leaving 5 bases of the junction unmatched. This CDR3 region has 14 residues. Per the germline V gene, CDR1 is MDHEN and CDR2 is SYDVKM.

V and J are TRBV5-1 and TRBJ2-7; 8 nucleotides align to TRBD1. Germline V gene data show CDR1 as SGHRS and CDR2 as YFSETQ. Germline trimming cut 4 bases from V and 4 bases from J; bases unmatched to any gene: 7. The CDR3 consists of 14 residues. The CDR3 loop is CASSTRGTGYEQYF. Here the CDR3 DNA reads TGCGCCAGCAGCACCCGCGGGACAGGTTACGAGCAGTACTTC.

The chain links TRBV6-6 to TRBJ2-7; TRBD1 matches at 7 bases. CDR1 MNHNY and CDR2 SVGAGI come from the germline V gene (reference sequence). The CDR3 consists of 14 residues. After removal of 5 bases from V and 3 bases from J, the junction contained 7 bases not matched to a gene. The CDR3 DNA reads as TGTGCCAGCAGTCTTCCGACAGGGATCTACGAGCAGTACTTC. As protein: CASSLPTGIYEQYF.

CDR3 in DNA: TGTGCCAGCAGCTTTCAGGTCACTAGCACAGATACGCAGTATTTT. Its protein is CASSFQVTSTDTQYF. The chain is built from TRBV11-2 and TRBJ2-3; D unresolved. With 3 bases removed from V and 0 bases from J, the gap between germline ends came to 10 bases. The CDR3 consists of 15 residues. Looked up from germline, CDR1 is SGHAT and CDR2 is FQNNGV.